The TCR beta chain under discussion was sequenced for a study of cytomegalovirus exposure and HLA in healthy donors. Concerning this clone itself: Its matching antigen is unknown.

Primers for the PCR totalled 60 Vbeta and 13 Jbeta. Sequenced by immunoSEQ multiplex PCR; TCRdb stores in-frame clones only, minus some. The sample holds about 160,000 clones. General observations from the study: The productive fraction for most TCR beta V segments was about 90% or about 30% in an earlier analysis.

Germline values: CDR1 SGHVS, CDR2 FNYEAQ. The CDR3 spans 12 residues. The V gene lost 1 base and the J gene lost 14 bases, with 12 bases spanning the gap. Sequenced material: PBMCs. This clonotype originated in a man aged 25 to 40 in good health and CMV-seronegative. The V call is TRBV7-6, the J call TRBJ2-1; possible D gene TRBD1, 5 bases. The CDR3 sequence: CASSLEQGSKFF. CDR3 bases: TGTGCCAGCAGCTTAGAGCAGGGTAGTAAGTTCTTC.